This is a list of T cell receptor beta chains from one sample in a study of Graves' ophthalmopathy and Graves' hyperthyroidism. Using its own MiXCR run on the multiplex PCR reads, TCRdb lists one record per CDR3 protein. This table holds fewer than 600,000 distinct CDR3 sequences, over 13% found once. What was sequenced was blood. The receptors stem from a woman in her 30s with Graves' ophthalmopathy. CDR3s include the opening cysteine and the closing phenylalanine or tryptophan. A D gene is named only where the DNA matches it firmly. Expanded clones are given a class, and other clones once, few, many or no size at all.

clone size	V gene	J gene	D gene	CDR3 DNA	CDR3 protein
few	TRBV4-1	TRBJ2-2	NA	TGCGCCAGCAGCCAAGAACGGGCGGAGGTTAGGACCGGGGAGCTGTTTTTT	CASSQERAEVRTGELFF
many	TRBV15	TRBJ2-7	NA	TGTGCCACCAGCAGAAGGGAAGCAGCCGAGCAGTACTTC	CATSRREAAEQYF
many	TRBV30	TRBJ2-7	NA	TGTGCCTGGAGTGAGGGGACTCATGAGCAGTACTTC	CAWSEGTHEQYF
many	TRBV11-1	TRBJ2-7	NA	TGTGCCAGCAGCTTAGCGCAGGGCGCAAAAGGCCCCTACGAGCAGTACTTC	CASSLAQGAKGPYEQYF
NA	TRBV5-1	TRBJ2-7	NA	TGCGCCAGCAGCCCTAGGTCGGGGTTCCACGAGCAGTACTTC	CASSPRSGFHEQYF
NA	TRBV4-2	TRBJ2-5	TRBD2	TGTGCCAGCAGCAAAACTAGCGACCAAGAGACCCAGTACTTC	CASSKTSDQETQYF
many	TRBV29-1	TRBJ2-7	NA	TGCAGCGTTGAAGAGGGTCCCCCTTTCGAGCAGTACTTC	CSVEEGPPFEQYF
many	TRBV5-1	TRBJ2-7	TRBD2	TGCGCCAGCAGCTTGGCCCTAGCGGGCTCCTCCTACGAGCAGTACTTC	CASSLALAGSSYEQYF
few	TRBV7-3	TRBJ1-6	TRBD1	TGTGCCAGCACCTCCTCAGGGACAGAATGTTCACCCCTCCACTTT	CASTSSGTECSPLHF
many	TRBV28	TRBJ2-5	NA	TGTGCCAGCAGCTCTGGGACATTGCCCTTCCAAGAGACCCAGTACTTC	CASSSGTLPFQETQYF
NA	TRBV10-3	TRBJ1-1	TRBD1	TGTGCCACCAACGGACAGGGACGAAACACTGAAGCTTTCTTT	CATNGQGRNTEAFF
NA	TRBV29-1	TRBJ2-7	NA	TGCAGCGTTGAAGAGGGGTCATCGTACGAGCTGTACTTC	CSVEEGSSYELYF
many	TRBV27	TRBJ1-2	NA	TGTGCCAGCAGTTTAGGCGGGGTTAACTATGGCTACACCTTC	CASSLGGVNYGYTF
many	TRBV6-1	TRBJ2-7	NA	TGTGCCAGCTCCGCGACCTACGGGCAGTACTTC	CASSATYGQYF
many	TRBV15	TRBJ1-2	TRBD1	TGTGCCACCAGCAGAGAGGTGATGGGACAGGGTTATGGCTACACCTTC	CATSREVMGQGYGYTF
many	TRBV11-1	TRBJ1-1	NA	TGTGCCAGCAGCTTAGAAGGTGGGGGTGGCACTGAAGCTTTCTTT	CASSLEGGGGTEAFF
many	TRBV2	TRBJ2-2	NA	TGTGCCAGCAGGACTACAAGGTTGAACACCGGGGAGCTGTTTTTT	CASRTTRLNTGELFF
many	TRBV20-1	TRBJ2-7	NA	TGCAGTGCTAGAGAAAGTCTAGCTCGCTACGAGCAGTACTTC	CSARESLARYEQYF
many	TRBV15	TRBJ1-1	TRBD1	TGTGCCACCAGCAGATATTTACAGGGGACTGAAGCTTTCTTT	CATSRYLQGTEAFF
many	TRBV20-1	TRBJ2-7	NA	TGCAGTGCTAGCCGCCCGGGCTCCTACGAGCAGTACTTC	CSASRPGSYEQYF
many	TRBV6-1	TRBJ1-6	NA	TGTGCCAGCAGTGATGTTGGGCCTTCACCCCTCCACTTT	CASSDVGPSPLHF
many	TRBV20-1	TRBJ1-6	TRBD1	TGCAGTGCCAATGACAGGGCGGGTTCACCCCTCCACTTT	CSANDRAGSPLHF
once	TRBV20-1	TRBJ2-7	TRBD2	TGCAGTGCTGCTACTAGCGACGAGCAGTACTTC	CSAATSDEQYF
NA	TRBV28	TRBJ1-2	TRBD1	TGTGCCAGCAGAACCGGGACAGGGGTTCACTATGGCTACACCTTC	CASRTGTGVHYGYTF
many	TRBV6-5	TRBJ1-6	NA	TGTGCCAGCAGTTACGTCGGGCGGCTCCGCGGGGGTTCACCCCTCCACTTT	CASSYVGRLRGGSPLHF
many	TRBV29-1	TRBJ2-7	NA	TGCAGCGTTTTAGTCGGGGGTTACGAGCAGTACTTC	CSVLVGGYEQYF
few	TRBV12-5	TRBJ2-5	TRBD2	TGTGCTAGTGGCCCGACTAGCGCACACCAAGAGACCCAGTACTTC	CASGPTSAHQETQYF
NA	TRBV6-5	TRBJ1-1	TRBD1	TGTGCCAGCAGTTCTAACAGGGGTGGGTTACTTGAAGCTTTCTTT	CASSSNRGGLLEAFF
many	TRBV27	TRBJ2-7	TRBD1	TGTGCCAGCAGCTCCTACCGGGACAGTCGAAATTCCTACGAGCAGTACTTC	CASSSYRDSRNSYEQYF
many	TRBV5-1	TRBJ2-2	NA	TGCGCCAGCAGCTCCGTTAGGTCGAACACCGGGGAGCTGTTTTTT	CASSSVRSNTGELFF
many	TRBV20-1	TRBJ2-5	TRBD1	TGCAGTGCTAGAGGAGGGGACAGCCAAGAGACCCAGTACTTC	CSARGGDSQETQYF
NA	TRBV12-5	TRBJ1-5	NA	TGTGCTAGTGGTTTGCCGAGGGGCAGGGTTAGCAATCAGCCCCAGCATTTT	CASGLPRGRVSNQPQHF
NA	TRBV18	TRBJ1-1	NA	TGTGCCAGCTCAGAGGGGAGAACTGAAGCTTTCTTT	CASSEGRTEAFF
few	TRBV6-1	TRBJ1-5	NA	TGTGCCAGCAACCCTACTAGGGGGGGTGTCGGACAGCCCCAGCATTTT	CASNPTRGGVGQPQHF
many	TRBV15	TRBJ2-6	NA	TGTGCCACCAGCAGTACCCCGGGCACTGGGGCCAACGTCCTGACTTTC	CATSSTPGTGANVLTF